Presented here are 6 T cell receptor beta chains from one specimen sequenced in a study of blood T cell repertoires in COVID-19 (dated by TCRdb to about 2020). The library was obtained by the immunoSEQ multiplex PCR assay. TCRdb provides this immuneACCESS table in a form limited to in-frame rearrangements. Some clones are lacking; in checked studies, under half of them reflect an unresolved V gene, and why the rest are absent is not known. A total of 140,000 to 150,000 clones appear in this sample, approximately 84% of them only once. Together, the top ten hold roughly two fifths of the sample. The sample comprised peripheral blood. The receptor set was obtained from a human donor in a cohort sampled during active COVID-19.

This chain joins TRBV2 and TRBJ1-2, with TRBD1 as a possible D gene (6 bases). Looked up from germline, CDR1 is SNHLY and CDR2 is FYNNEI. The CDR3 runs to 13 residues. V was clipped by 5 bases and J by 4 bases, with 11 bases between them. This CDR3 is CASSRTESYGYTF. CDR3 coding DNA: TGTGCCAGCAGTCGGACAGAGAGCTATGGCTACACCTTC.

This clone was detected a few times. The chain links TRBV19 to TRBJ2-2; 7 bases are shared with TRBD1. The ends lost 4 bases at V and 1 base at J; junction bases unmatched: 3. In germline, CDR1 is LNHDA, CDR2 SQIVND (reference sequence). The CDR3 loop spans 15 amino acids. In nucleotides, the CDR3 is TGTGCCAGTAGTAAGGACAGGAGGAACACCGGGGAGCTGTTTTTT. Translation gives CASSKDRRNTGELFF.

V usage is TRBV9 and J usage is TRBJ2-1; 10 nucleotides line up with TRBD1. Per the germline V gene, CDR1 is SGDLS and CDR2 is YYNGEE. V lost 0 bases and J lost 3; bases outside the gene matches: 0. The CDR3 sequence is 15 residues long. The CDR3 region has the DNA TGTGCCAGCAGCGTAGGGACAGGGGGCTACAATGAGCAGTTCTTC. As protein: CASSVGTGGYNEQFF.

In nucleotides, the CDR3 is TGTGCCAGCAGCCTCGGACAGAGCACCGGGGAGCTGTTTTTT. Translating gives CASSLGQSTGELFF. The chain couples TRBV11-3 to TRBJ2-2; a weak D match, TRBD1 (6 bases). V dropped 5 bases and J dropped 4 bases, with 11 bases sitting between them. Germline loops: CDR1 SGHNT, CDR2 YENEEA. The CDR3 is 14 amino acids.

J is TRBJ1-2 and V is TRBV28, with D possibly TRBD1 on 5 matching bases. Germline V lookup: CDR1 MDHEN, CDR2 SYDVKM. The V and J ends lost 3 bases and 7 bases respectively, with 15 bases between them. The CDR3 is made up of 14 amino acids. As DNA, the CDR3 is TGTGCCAGCAGTTTGCAGTGGGGCATGGCTGGCTACACCTTC. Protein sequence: CASSLQWGMAGYTF.

CDR3 region: CASSVGRGNEQFF. The CDR3 nucleotides are TGTGCCAGCAGCGTAGGGAGAGGGAATGAGCAGTTCTTC. This sequence joins TRBV9 and TRBJ2-1; tentatively, D is TRBD2 (5 bases). Germline V gene sequence: CDR1 SGDLS, CDR2 YYNGEE. V was shortened by 0 bases and J by 7 bases, with 8 bases between the two germline ends. The CDR3 is 13 amino acids. The variable domain in full, completed from reference TRBV9 and TRBJ2-1, reads DSGVTQTPKHLITATGQRVTLRCSPRSGDLSVYWYQQSLDQGLQFLIQYYNGEERAKGNILERFSAQQFPDLHSELNLSSLELGDSALYFCASSVGRGNEQFFGPGTRLTVL.